The entry below gives a single TCR beta chain sequence along with its context. What antigen it recognizes has not been identified. Base qualities are not recorded, but no much larger clone differs from it by a single base. The source of the sample is a study of control samples from healthy donors and cancer patients (TCRdb year 2020). Reading from cysteine to phenylalanine, the CDR3 counts 14 amino acids. The entry retains the CDR3 DNA only, 42 bases that are in frame from base 1. V is shortened by 6 bases, J by 2 bases, and the region joining them spans 12 bases. CDR1 SNHLY and CDR2 FYNNEI are derived from the germline V gene. The method behind the library was the immunoSEQ multiplex PCR assay. In its TCRdb copy, this immuneACCESS table keeps in-frame sequences only and misses some clones. Where compared with another copy, unresolved V genes explain less than half of these, and the others have no known cause. In this sample the table shows 100,000 to 150,000 clones, over 75% of which occur a single time. 2.5% of the sample is held by the ten biggest clonotypes.

Sequenced: blood. This TCR came from a man aged 40-49 years in good health. Recombination connected TRBV2 to TRBJ2-3; the D gene is perhaps TRBD2, on 5 matching bases. The CDR3 corresponds to CASSERIYTDTQYF. The DNA is TGTGCCAGCAGCGAGCGGATCTACACAGATACGCAGTATTTT.